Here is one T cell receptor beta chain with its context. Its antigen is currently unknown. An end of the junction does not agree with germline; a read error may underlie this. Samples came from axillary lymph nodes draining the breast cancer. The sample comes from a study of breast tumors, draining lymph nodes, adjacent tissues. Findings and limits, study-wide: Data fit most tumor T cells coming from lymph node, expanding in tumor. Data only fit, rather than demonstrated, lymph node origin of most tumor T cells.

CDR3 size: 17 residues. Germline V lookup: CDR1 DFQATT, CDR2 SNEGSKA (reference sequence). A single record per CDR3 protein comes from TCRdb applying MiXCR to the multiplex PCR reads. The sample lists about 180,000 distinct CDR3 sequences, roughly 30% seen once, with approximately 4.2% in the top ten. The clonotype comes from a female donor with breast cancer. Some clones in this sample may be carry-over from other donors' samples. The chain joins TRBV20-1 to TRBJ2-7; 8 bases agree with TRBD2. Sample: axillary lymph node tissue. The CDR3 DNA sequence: TGCAGTGCTAGAGATATTTATACTGGCGGGGGGAACTACGAGCGGTACTTC. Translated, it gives CSARDIYTGGGNYERYF.